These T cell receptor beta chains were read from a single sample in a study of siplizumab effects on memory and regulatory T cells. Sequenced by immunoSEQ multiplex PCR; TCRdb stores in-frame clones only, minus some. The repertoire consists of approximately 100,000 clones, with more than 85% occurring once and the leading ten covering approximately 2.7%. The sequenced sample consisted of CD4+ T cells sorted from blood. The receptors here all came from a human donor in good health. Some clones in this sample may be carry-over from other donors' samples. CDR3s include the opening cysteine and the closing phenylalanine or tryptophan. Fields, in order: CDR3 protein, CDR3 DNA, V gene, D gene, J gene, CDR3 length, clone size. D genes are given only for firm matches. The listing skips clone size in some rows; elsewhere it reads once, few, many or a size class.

CDR3 protein: CASSLELLGEQYF
CDR3 DNA: TGTGCCAGCAGTTTAGAGTTACTGGGAGAGCAGTACTTC
V gene: TRBV27
D gene: -
J gene: TRBJ2-7
CDR3 length: 13
clone size: -

CDR3 protein: CASSPPPGQGPGIDYGYTF
CDR3 DNA: TGTGCCAGCTCACCACCCCCAGGACAGGGTCCCGGAATTGATTATGGCTACACCTTC
V gene: TRBV18
D gene: TRBD1
J gene: TRBJ1-2
CDR3 length: 19
clone size: -

CDR3 protein: CASKGLAVTYEQYF
CDR3 DNA: TGTGCCAGCAAAGGACTAGCGGTGACCTACGAGCAGTACTTC
V gene: TRBV6-1
D gene: TRBD2
J gene: TRBJ2-7
CDR3 length: 14
clone size: -

CDR3 protein: CASSSDRGQPQHF
CDR3 DNA: TGTGCCAGCTCATCGGACAGGGGGCAGCCCCAGCATTTT
V gene: TRBV18
D gene: TRBD1
J gene: TRBJ1-5
CDR3 length: 13
clone size: -

CDR3 protein: CASSFGLYGYTF
CDR3 DNA: TGTGCCAGCAGTTTCGGTCTCTATGGCTACACCTTC
V gene: TRBV28
D gene: -
J gene: TRBJ1-2
CDR3 length: 12
clone size: -

CDR3 protein: CASSSVRTGWYEQYF
CDR3 DNA: TGTGCCAGCAGCAGTGTAAGGACAGGGTGGTACGAGCAGTACTTC
V gene: TRBV7-2
D gene: TRBD1
J gene: TRBJ2-7
CDR3 length: 15
clone size: -

CDR3 protein: CASKTYGRNEKLFF
CDR3 DNA: TGTGCCAGTAAAACTTATGGGAGAAATGAAAAACTGTTTTTT
V gene: TRBV19
D gene: -
J gene: TRBJ1-4
CDR3 length: 14
clone size: -

CDR3 protein: CASSLGGGDQPQHF
CDR3 DNA: TGTGCCAGCAGCTTAGGGGGGGGAGATCAGCCCCAGCATTTT
V gene: TRBV7-2
D gene: -
J gene: TRBJ1-5
CDR3 length: 14
clone size: -

CDR3 protein: CASTAGKETQYF
CDR3 DNA: TGTGCCAGCACCGCGGGGAAGGAGACCCAGTACTTC
V gene: TRBV5-8
D gene: -
J gene: TRBJ2-5
CDR3 length: 12
clone size: -

CDR3 protein: CASSQVPGRGTDTQYF
CDR3 DNA: TGCGCCAGCAGCCAAGTCCCCGGGAGGGGCACAGATACGCAGTATTTT
V gene: TRBV4-1
D gene: TRBD2
J gene: TRBJ2-3
CDR3 length: 16
clone size: once